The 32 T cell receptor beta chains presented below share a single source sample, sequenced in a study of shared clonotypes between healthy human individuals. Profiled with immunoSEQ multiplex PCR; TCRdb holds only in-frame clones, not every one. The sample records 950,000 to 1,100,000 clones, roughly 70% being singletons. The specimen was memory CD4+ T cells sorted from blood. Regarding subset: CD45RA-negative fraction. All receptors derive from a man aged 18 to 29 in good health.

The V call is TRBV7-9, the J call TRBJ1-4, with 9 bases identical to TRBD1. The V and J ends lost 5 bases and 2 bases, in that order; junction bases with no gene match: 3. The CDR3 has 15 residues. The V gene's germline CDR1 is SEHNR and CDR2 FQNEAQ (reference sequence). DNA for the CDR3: TGTGCCAGCAGCGGTACAGGGGGCACTAATGAAAAACTGTTTTTT. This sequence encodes CASSGTGGTNEKLFF.

CDR3 sequence reads: CASSMGQYNQPQHF. CDR3 bases: TGTGCCAGTAGTATGGGGCAGTACAATCAGCCCCAGCATTTT. This rearrangement joins TRBV19 to TRBJ1-5; TRBD1 is a possible D gene (5 bases). The CDR3 covers 14 residues. The V gene's germline CDR1 is LNHDA and CDR2 SQIVND (reference sequence). The V end was cut by 3 bases, the J end by 3 bases, with 9 bases between.

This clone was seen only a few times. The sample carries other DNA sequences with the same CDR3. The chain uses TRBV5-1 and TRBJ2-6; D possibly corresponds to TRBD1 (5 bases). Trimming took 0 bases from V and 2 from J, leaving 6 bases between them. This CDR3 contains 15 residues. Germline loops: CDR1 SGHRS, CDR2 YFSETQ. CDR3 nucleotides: TGCGCCAGCAGCTTGGAGGGGACTGGGGCCAACGTCCTGACTTTC. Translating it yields CASSLEGTGANVLTF.

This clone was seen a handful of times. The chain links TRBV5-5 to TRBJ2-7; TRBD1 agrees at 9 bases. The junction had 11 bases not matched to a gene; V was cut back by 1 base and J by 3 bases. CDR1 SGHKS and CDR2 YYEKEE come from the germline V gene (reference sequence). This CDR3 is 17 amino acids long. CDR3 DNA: TGTGCCAGCAGCTTGCTAGGGACAGGGAGGGGGAGCTACGAGCAGTACTTC. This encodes CASSLLGTGRGSYEQYF.

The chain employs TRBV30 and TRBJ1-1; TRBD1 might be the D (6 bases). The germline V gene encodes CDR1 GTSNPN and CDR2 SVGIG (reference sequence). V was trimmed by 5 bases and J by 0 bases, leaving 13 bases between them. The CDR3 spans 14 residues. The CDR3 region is CAWSRGGMNTEAFF. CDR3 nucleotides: TGTGCCTGGTCCCGGGGGGGCATGAACACTGAAGCTTTCTTT.

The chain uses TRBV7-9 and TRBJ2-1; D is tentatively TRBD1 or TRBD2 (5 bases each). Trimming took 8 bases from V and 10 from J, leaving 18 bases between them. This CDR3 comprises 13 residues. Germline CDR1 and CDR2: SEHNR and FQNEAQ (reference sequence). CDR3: CASLGQGDREQFF. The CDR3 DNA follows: TGTGCCAGCCTGGGGCAGGGAGACCGGGAGCAGTTCTTC.

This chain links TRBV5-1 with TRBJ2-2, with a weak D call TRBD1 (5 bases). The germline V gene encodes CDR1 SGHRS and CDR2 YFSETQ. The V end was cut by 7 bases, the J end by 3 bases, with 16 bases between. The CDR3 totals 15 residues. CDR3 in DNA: TGCGCCAGCCAGGGCGGCAGCGAGTACACCGGGGAGCTGTTTTTT. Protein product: CASQGGSEYTGELFF.

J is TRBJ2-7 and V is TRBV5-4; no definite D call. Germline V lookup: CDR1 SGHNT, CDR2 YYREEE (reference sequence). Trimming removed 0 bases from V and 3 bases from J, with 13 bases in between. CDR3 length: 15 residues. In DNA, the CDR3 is TGTGCCAGCAGCTTGGAAGTAGCCGCAGGCTACGAGCAGTACTTC. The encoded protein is CASSLEVAAGYEQYF.

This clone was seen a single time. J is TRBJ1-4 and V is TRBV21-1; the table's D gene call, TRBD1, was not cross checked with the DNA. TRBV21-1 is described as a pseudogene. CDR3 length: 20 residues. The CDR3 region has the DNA TGTGCCAGCAGCAAATGCGGACAGGACAGGGTTAATCTCGAATCGGGAAAACTGTTTTTT. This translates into CASSKCGQDRVNLESGKLFF.

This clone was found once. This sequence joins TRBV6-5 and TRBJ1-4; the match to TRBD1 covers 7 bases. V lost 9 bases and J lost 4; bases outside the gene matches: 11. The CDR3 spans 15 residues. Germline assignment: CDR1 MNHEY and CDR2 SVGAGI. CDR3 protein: CARLNRTGFNEKLFF. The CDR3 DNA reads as TGTGCCAGACTCAATCGGACAGGCTTTAATGAAAAACTGTTTTTT.

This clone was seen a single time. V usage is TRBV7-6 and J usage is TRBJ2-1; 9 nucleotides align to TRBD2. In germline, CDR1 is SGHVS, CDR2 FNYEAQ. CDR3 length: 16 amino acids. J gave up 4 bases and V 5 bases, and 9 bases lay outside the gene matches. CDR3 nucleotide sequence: TGTGCCAGCAGCCCGAGCGGGGGGAATATGTACAATGAGCAGTTCTTC. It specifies CASSPSGGNMYNEQFF.

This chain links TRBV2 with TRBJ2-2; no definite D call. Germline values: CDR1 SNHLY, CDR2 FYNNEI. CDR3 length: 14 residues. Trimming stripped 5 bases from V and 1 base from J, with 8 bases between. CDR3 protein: CASSYNLNTGELFF. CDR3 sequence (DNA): TGTGCCAGCAGTTACAACCTGAACACCGGGGAGCTGTTTTTT. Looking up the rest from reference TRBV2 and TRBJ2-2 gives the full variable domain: EPEVTQTPSHQVTQMGQEVILRCVPISNHLYFYWYRQILGQKVEFLVSFYNNEISEKSEIFDDQFSVERPDGSNFTLKIRSTKLEDSAMYFCASSYNLNTGELFFGEGSRLTVL.

CDR3 sequence reads: CASSRTGYNQPQHF. The CDR3 bases are TGTGCCAGCAGCCGGACAGGCTACAATCAGCCCCAGCATTTT. V gene TRBV5-6 combines with J gene TRBJ1-5; TRBD1 matches at 7 bases. The J segment lost 3 bases and the V segment lost 4 bases, leaving 4 bases of the junction unmatched. The germline V gene encodes CDR1 SGHDT and CDR2 YYEEEE. The CDR3 sequence is 14 residues long.

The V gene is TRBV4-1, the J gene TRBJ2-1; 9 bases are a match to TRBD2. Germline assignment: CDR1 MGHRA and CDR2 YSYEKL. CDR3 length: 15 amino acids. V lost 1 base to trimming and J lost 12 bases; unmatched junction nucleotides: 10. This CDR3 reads CASSQVHASGARQFF. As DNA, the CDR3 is TGCGCCAGCAGCCAAGTGCACGCTAGCGGGGCCCGGCAGTTCTTC.

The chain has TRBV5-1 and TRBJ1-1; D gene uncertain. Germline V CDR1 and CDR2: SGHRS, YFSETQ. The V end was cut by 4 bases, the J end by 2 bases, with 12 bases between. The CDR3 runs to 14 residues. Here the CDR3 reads CASSAGEGNTEAFF. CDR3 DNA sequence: TGCGCCAGCAGCGCGGGAGAGGGAAACACTGAAGCTTTCTTT.

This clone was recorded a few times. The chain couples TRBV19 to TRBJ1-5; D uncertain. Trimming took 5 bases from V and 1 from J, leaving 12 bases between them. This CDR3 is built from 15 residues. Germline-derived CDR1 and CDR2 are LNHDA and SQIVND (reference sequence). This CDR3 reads CASSGSGGSNQPQHF. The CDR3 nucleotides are TGTGCCAGTAGTGGGTCCGGAGGGAGCAATCAGCCCCAGCATTTT.

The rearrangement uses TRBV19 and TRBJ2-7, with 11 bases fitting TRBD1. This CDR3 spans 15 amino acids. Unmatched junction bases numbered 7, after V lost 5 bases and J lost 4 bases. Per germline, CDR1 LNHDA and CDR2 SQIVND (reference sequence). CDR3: CASSPPGTGGYEQYF. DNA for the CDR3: TGTGCCAGTAGTCCCCCCGGGACAGGGGGTTACGAGCAGTACTTC.

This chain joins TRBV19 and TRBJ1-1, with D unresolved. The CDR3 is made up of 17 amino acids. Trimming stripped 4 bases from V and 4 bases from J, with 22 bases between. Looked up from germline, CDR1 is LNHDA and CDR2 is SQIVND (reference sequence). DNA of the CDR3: TGTGCCAGTAGTACGTCGAACGGCAACCCTTTAGCCACTGAAGCTTTCTTT. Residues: CASSTSNGNPLATEAFF.

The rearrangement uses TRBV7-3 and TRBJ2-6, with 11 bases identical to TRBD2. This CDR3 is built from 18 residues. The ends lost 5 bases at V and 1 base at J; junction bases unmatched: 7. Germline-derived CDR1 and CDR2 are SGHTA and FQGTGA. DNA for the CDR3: TGTGCCAGCAGCCCCTCTAGCGGGGGGACGTCTGGGGCCAACGTCCTGACTTTC. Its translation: CASSPSSGGTSGANVLTF. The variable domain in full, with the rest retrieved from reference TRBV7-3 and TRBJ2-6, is GAGVSQTPSNKVTEKGKYVELRCDPISGHTALYWYRQSLGQGPEFLIYFQGTGAADDSGLPNDRFFAVRPEGSVSTLKIQRTERGDSAVYLCASSPSSGGTSGANVLTFGAGSRLTVL.

CDR3 protein: CASSPAGVDNEQFF. DNA of the CDR3: TGTGCCAGCAGCCCTGCCGGGGTAGACAATGAGCAGTTCTTC. The chain combines TRBV28 with TRBJ2-1, with a weak D call TRBD2 (5 bases). V lost 6 bases and J lost 5, with 14 bases in between. The CDR3 contains 14 residues. Germline values: CDR1 MDHEN, CDR2 SYDVKM.

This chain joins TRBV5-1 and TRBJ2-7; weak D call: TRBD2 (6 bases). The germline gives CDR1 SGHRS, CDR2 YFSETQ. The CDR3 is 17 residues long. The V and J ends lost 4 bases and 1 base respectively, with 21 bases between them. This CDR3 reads CASSIGTPGLRSYEQYF. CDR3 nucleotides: TGCGCCAGCAGCATAGGCACTCCGGGACTTAGGTCCTACGAGCAGTACTTC.

The CDR3 DNA sequence: TGTGCCAGTCTCCTGAGCCCCGCAGGAGGCACCGGGGAGCTGTTTTTT. Protein sequence: CASLLSPAGGTGELFF. V gene TRBV19 combines with J gene TRBJ2-2, with a possible D match to TRBD2 (5 bases). Trimming cost V 8 bases and J 4 bases, with 20 bases left between them. The CDR3 has 16 residues. Germline values: CDR1 LNHDA, CDR2 SQIVND (reference sequence). The entire variable domain, with the rest obtained from reference TRBV19 and TRBJ2-2, is as follows: DGGITQSPKYLFRKEGQNVTLSCEQNLNHDAMYWYRQDPGQGLRLIYYSQIVNDFQKGDIAEGYSVSREKKESFPLTVTSAQKNPTAFYLCASLLSPAGGTGELFFGEGSRLTVL.

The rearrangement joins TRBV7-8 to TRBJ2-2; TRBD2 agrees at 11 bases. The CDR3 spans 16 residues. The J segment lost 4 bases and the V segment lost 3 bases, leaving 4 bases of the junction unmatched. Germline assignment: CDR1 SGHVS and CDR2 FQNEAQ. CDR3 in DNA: TGTGCCAGCAGCTTCGCTAGCGGGAGGACCACCGGGGAGCTGTTTTTT. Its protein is CASSFASGRTTGELFF. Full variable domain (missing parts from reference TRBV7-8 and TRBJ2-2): GAGVSQSPRYKVAKRGQDVALRCDPISGHVSLFWYQQALGQGPEFLTYFQNEAQLDKSGLPSDRFFAERPEGSVSTLKIQRTQQEDSAVYLCASSFASGRTTGELFFGEGSRLTVL.

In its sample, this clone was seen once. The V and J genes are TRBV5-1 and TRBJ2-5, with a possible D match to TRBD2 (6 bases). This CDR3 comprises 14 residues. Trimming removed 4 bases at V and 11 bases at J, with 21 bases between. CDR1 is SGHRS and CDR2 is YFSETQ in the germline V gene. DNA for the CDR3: TGCGCCAGCAGCCCTCGTGGGGCCTCGGGGGAGCAGTACTTC. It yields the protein CASSPRGASGEQYF.

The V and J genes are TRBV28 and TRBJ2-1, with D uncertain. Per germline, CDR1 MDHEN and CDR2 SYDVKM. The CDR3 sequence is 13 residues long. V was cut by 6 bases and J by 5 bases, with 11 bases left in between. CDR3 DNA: TGTGCCAGCAGAGAGCCGGGTGACAATGAGCAGTTCTTC. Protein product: CASREPGDNEQFF.

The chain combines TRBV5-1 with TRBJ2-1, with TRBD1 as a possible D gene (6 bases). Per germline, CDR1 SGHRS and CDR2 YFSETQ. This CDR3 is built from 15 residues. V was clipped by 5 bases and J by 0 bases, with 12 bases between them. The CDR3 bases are TGCGCCAGCAGACGACAGGAAAGCTCCTACAATGAGCAGTTCTTC. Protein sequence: CASRRQESSYNEQFF.

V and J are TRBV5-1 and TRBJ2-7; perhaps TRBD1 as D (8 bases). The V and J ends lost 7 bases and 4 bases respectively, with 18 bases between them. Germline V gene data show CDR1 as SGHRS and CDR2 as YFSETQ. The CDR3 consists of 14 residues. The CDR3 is CASYNTGGEYEQYF. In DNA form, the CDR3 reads TGCGCCAGCTACAACACAGGGGGGGAATACGAGCAGTACTTC. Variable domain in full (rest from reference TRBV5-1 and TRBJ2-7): KAGVTQTPRYLIKTRGQQVTLSCSPISGHRSVSWYQQTPGQGLQFLFEYFSETQRNKGNFPGRFSGRQFSNSRSEMNVSTLELGDSALYLCASYNTGGEYEQYFGPGTRLTVT.

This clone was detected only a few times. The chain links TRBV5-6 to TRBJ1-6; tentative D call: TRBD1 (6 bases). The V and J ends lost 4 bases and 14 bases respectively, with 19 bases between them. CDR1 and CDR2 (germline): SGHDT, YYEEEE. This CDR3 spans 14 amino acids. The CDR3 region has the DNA TGTGCCAGCAGCACATCCGGGACCCAGGGGACCCTCCACTTT. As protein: CASSTSGTQGTLHF.

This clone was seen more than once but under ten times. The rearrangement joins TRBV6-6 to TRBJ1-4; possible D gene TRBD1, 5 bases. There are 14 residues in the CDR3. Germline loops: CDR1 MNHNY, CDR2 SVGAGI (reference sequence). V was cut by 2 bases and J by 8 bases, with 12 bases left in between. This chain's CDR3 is CASSYTGGFEKLFF. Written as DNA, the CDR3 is TGTGCCAGCAGTTACACCGGGGGGTTCGAAAAACTGTTTTTT.

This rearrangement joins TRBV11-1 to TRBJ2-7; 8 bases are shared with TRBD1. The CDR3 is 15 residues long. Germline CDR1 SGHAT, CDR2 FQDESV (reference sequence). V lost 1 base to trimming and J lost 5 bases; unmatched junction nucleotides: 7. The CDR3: CASSLGTGKSDEQYF. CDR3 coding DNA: TGTGCCAGCAGCTTAGGGACAGGGAAGAGCGACGAGCAGTACTTC.

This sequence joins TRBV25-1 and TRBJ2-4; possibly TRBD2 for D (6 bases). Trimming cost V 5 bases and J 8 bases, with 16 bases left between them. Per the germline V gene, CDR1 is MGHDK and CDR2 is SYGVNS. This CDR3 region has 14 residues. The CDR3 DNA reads TGTGCCAGCAGTACGACTAGGAGCGTGGACATTCAGTACTTC. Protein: CASSTTRSVDIQYF. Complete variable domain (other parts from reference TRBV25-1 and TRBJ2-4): EADIYQTPRYLVIGTGKKITLECSQTMGHDKMYWYQQDPGMELHLIHYSYGVNSTEKGDLSSESTVSRIRTEHFPLTLESARPSHTSQYLCASSTTRSVDIQYFGAGTRLSVL.

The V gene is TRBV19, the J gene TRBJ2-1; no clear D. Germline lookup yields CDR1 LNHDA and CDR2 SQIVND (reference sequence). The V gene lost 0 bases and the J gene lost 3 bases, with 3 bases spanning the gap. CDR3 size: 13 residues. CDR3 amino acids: CASSIEGYNEQFF. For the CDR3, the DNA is TGTGCCAGTAGTATAGAGGGCTACAATGAGCAGTTCTTC.